This T cell receptor beta chain came from a study of cytomegalovirus exposure and HLA in healthy donors. Trimming took off 2 bases at V and 4 bases at J, with 12 bases between the two ends. This CDR3 region has 14 residues. Germline loops: CDR1 SGHAT, CDR2 FQNNGV. Study-wide points: Researchers counted roughly 150 TCR beta chains as cytomegalovirus-associated.

On this clone: The antigen remains undetermined.

Data came from immunoSEQ multiplex PCR; TCRdb stores just in-frame clones and leaves some out. The table shows about 220,000 clones, with around nine tenths occurring only once. The chain is built from TRBV11-2 and TRBJ2-7; D unclear. The receptor was isolated from a young man in good health and CMV-seronegative. The sequenced sample was PBMCs. CDR3 protein: CASSLMGFPYEQYF. The CDR3 bases are TGTGCCAGCAGCTTAATGGGCTTCCCTTACGAGCAGTACTTC.